The sequence of this TCR beta chain was determined in a study of T cell repertoires and HLA-DP antigens. Study-level information: Transduced HeLa cells presented HLA-DP to CD4+ T cells. Sorted CD137+CD4+ samples averaged approximately 200 ng DNA; pre-culture CD4+ samples, 1,000 to 1,500 ng.

This table comes from immunoSEQ multiplex PCR, and its TCRdb copy is limited to in-frame clones, with some not included. The table records around 90,000 clones, roughly 86% of them present only once. On this clone itself: Its antigen is still unknown.

Germline CDR1 reads MDHEN; CDR2 reads SYDVKM. The CDR3 runs to 16 residues. J gave up 2 bases and V 7 bases, and 14 bases lay outside the gene matches. Untouched CD4+ T cells were bead-isolated from PBMC at roughly 98% purity. The chain links TRBV28 to TRBJ2-7; 7 positions agree with TRBD2. Sequencing input: CD4+ T cells from PBMCs. This clonotype was obtained from a man aged 45-65 years in good health and CMV-seronegative. CDR3 nucleotide sequence: TGTGCCAGCACCCCCGGGCGAGCTAGCGGAACCTACGAGCAGTACTTC. Amino acids: CASTPGRASGTYEQYF.